This T cell receptor (beta chain) originates from a study of blood T cell repertoires in COVID-19. Study-wide context: The samples span acute and convalescent COVID-19 from the United States, Italy and Spain. In each case, the material was cDNA or gDNA derived from T cells, B-cell-depleted T cells, or PBMCs.

V gave up 2 bases and J gave up 7 bases; unmatched junction bases: 9. The V gene's germline CDR1 is SGHRS and CDR2 YFSETQ. The CDR3 contains 14 residues. Sequenced by immunoSEQ multiplex PCR; TCRdb stores in-frame clones only, minus some. The table has some 200,000 clones, roughly 87% seen once; the top ten hold about 2.3%. Grouping used clinical history reported by participants in a survey and questionnaire. This receptor was obtained from a woman in her twenties or thirties who had recovered from COVID-19. Sequencing was carried out using PBMCs or T cells enriched from blood (not recorded which). The chain links TRBV5-1 to TRBJ2-7; 7 bases are a match to TRBD2. The CDR3 bases are TGCGCCAGCAGCTTAGGCGGGGGATACGAAGAGCAGTACTTC. This codes for CASSLGGGYEEQYF.